The 19 T cell receptor beta chains in this list originate from one sample, sequenced in a study of response to subunit inactivated influenza vaccine. From the RT-PCR reads, TCRdb called clonotypes with MiXCR, one entry per CDR3 protein. Of about 700,000 distinct CDR3 sequences listed, roughly 13% were seen once; the top ten hold approximately 6.5%. Specimen: PBMCs from blood, collected roughly 15 days before vaccination. All receptors come from a man aged 45 to 65 who received an inactivated influenza vaccine.

This clonotype was counted many times. The chain couples TRBV5-8 to TRBJ2-1; D perhaps matches TRBD1 (6 bases). The CDR3 runs 17 residues. Germline V gives CDR1 SGHTS, CDR2 YDEGEE. Deletions cut 9 bases from V and 0 bases from J, with 22 bases between. Here the CDR3 reads CATETNRDMSSYNEQFF. The CDR3 nucleotides read TGTGCCACCGAAACTAACCGGGACATGAGCTCCTACAATGAGCAGTTCTTC.

The table lists this clonotype with a few counts. The chain carries TRBV4-3 and TRBJ2-5, with 14 nucleotides matching TRBD2. This CDR3 is 16 amino acids long. The V gene end was trimmed by 4 bases and the J gene end by 4 bases; junction bases not matched to a gene: 5. Looked up from germline, CDR1 is LGHNA and CDR2 is YSLEER. Written as DNA, the CDR3 is TGCGCCAGCAGCCCGTGGACTAGCGGGAGGATAGAGACCCAGTACTTC. It encodes CASSPWTSGRIETQYF.

This clonotype was counted a few times. This chain links TRBV5-5 with TRBJ1-1; 7 nucleotides agree with TRBD1. CDR1 and CDR2 (germline): SGHKS, YYEKEE (reference sequence). This CDR3 is built from 15 residues. Unmatched junction bases numbered 5, after V lost 0 bases and J lost 3 bases. The CDR3: CASSLVPTGDTEAFF. In DNA, the CDR3 is TGTGCCAGCAGCTTGGTCCCCACAGGGGACACTGAAGCTTTCTTT.

This clonotype has just a few counts. The chain joins TRBV7-2 to TRBJ2-7; 7 bases map to TRBD1. Germline V gene sequence: CDR1 SGHTA, CDR2 FQGNSA. The CDR3 contains 14 residues. J lost 5 bases, V lost 3 bases, and 7 bases had no gene match. CDR3 in DNA: TGTGCCAGCAGCTTCAGGGGGAGCTATAACGAGCAGTACTTC. It translates to CASSFRGSYNEQYF.

The chain carries TRBV29-1 and TRBJ1-1; possible D gene TRBD1, 6 bases. Trimming left V 6 bases short and J 4 bases short, with 15 bases between. This CDR3 has 13 residues. CDR1 and CDR2 (germline): SQVTM, ANQGSEA. CDR3 amino acids: CSVPKGGSTEAFF. The CDR3, as DNA: TGCAGCGTCCCCAAAGGGGGGAGCACTGAAGCTTTCTTT.

In its sample, this clonotype was seen many times. The V and J genes are TRBV20-1 and TRBJ2-3, with TRBD2 identical over 8 bases. The ends lost 1 base at V and 0 bases at J; junction bases unmatched: 3. The CDR3 totals 15 residues. Germline CDR1 DFQATT, CDR2 SNEGSKA (reference sequence). The CDR3: CSARGASGSTDTQYF. CDR3 DNA: TGCAGTGCTAGAGGGGCTAGCGGGAGCACAGATACGCAGTATTTT.

The chain has TRBV20-1 and TRBJ2-7; 12 nucleotides align to TRBD2. Per germline, CDR1 DFQATT and CDR2 SNEGSKA (reference sequence). Trimming cost V 2 bases and J 1 base; bases outside gene matches: 3. The CDR3 is made up of 15 amino acids. The CDR3 DNA follows: TGCAGTGCTAGACCTGGACTAGCGGGATCCTACGAGCAGTACTTC. It codes for CSARPGLAGSYEQYF.

The chain joins TRBV11-2 to TRBJ2-3; 9 nucleotides agree with TRBD2. Trimming removed 5 bases from V and 2 bases from J; junction bases left unmatched: 8. Germline lookup yields CDR1 SGHAT and CDR2 FQNNGV. This CDR3 is 16 amino acids long. This chain's CDR3 is CASSRFTSGFTDTQYF. The CDR3 bases are TGTGCCAGCAGCCGCTTTACTAGCGGGTTCACAGATACGCAGTATTTT.

This clonotype has ten or more counts. V gene TRBV7-9 combines with J gene TRBJ1-5, with D unresolved. Germline V lookup: CDR1 SEHNR, CDR2 FQNEAQ (reference sequence). Between the trimmed V and J ends, which lost 2 bases and 9 bases, there was a span of 14 bases. This CDR3 is built from 14 residues. The CDR3 loop reads CASSLSQAVGPQHF. CDR3 nucleotides: TGTGCCAGCAGCTTATCGCAGGCCGTCGGGCCCCAGCATTTT.

This clonotype appeared many times. The rearrangement joins TRBV20-1 to TRBJ1-2, with a possible D match to TRBD1 (6 bases). Trimming removed 0 bases at V and 5 bases at J, with 13 bases between. This CDR3 comprises 14 residues. Germline CDR1 DFQATT, CDR2 SNEGSKA (reference sequence). CDR3 loop: CSARDSRGGYGYTF. In DNA form, the CDR3 reads TGCAGTGCTAGAGACAGCAGGGGCGGATATGGCTACACCTTC.

This clonotype was picked up a small number of times. The chain recombines TRBV15 with TRBJ2-2; D possibly corresponds to TRBD2 (6 bases). This CDR3 is 15 amino acids long. The germline V and J ends were trimmed by 0 bases and 5 bases, with 10 bases remaining between them. Germline V gene sequence: CDR1 LNHNV, CDR2 YYDKDF (reference sequence). The CDR3 region is CATSREEGGTGELFF. CDR3 sequence (DNA): TGTGCCACCAGCAGAGAGGAGGGTGGGACCGGGGAGCTGTTTTTT.

The chain uses TRBV13 and TRBJ2-5; TRBD2 matches at 13 bases. Germline assignment: CDR1 PRHDT and CDR2 FYEKMQ (reference sequence). CDR3 length equals 18 residues. V was pared by 0 bases and J by 2 bases, with 6 bases of the junction left unmatched. The CDR3: CASSLGLAGGPGQETQYF. The CDR3 DNA is TGTGCCAGCAGCTTAGGACTAGCGGGAGGGCCTGGGCAAGAGACCCAGTACTTC.

This clonotype was picked up many times. As DNA, the CDR3 is TGCAGCGTTGAAGATCGGGGACAGGGGTACGAGCAGTACTTC. This codes for CSVEDRGQGYEQYF. This chain connects TRBV29-1 to TRBJ2-7; 10 nucleotides match TRBD1. The trim removed 0 bases at V and 4 bases at J, leaving 3 bases unmatched. The length of the CDR3 is 14 residues. Germline CDR1 reads SQVTM; CDR2 reads ANQGSEA.

This clonotype was found a few times. J is TRBJ1-1 and V is TRBV12-3 or TRBV12-4; D call uncertain. The CDR3 sequence is 12 residues long. V gave up 5 bases and J gave up 5 bases, with 9 bases separating them. The CDR3 sequence: CASSEQWTEAFF. In nucleotides, the CDR3 is TGTGCCAGCAGTGAACAGTGGACTGAAGCTTTCTTT.

The sample holds a few counts of this clonotype. V is TRBV5-1 and J is TRBJ1-1; D not resolved. This CDR3 comprises 14 residues. Between the trimmed V and J ends, which lost 3 bases and 1 base, there was a span of 10 bases. Germline V gene lookup returns CDR1 SGHRS and CDR2 YFSETQ. As DNA, the CDR3 is TGCGCCAGCAGCTATGAAACGCGGAACACTGAAGCTTTCTTT. Protein: CASSYETRNTEAFF.

This chain joins TRBV4-1 and TRBJ2-7, with TRBD2 matching 9 bases. Germline V CDR1 and CDR2: MGHRA, YSYEKL. V was pared by 5 bases and J by 4 bases, with 9 bases of the junction left unmatched. The CDR3 sequence is 15 residues long. In DNA, the CDR3 is TGCGCCAGCAGCTTAACCCGGACTAGCGTGTACGAGCAGTACTTC. Amino acid sequence: CASSLTRTSVYEQYF.

This clonotype has a handful of counts. The CDR3 loop is CASNTGGGGSNEQFF. CDR3 DNA sequence: TGTGCCAGTAACACCGGAGGGGGGGGCTCTAATGAGCAGTTCTTC. The chain couples TRBV7-6 to TRBJ2-1; maybe TRBD2 (7 bases). The germline CDR1 and CDR2 sequences are SGHVS and FNYEAQ. Trimming stripped 9 bases from V and 7 bases from J, with 22 bases between. CDR3 length: 15 residues.

This clonotype was seen a few times. The chain is built from TRBV4-3 and TRBJ1-6; 7 nucleotides agree with TRBD1. CDR3 size: 15 residues. V dropped 2 bases and J dropped 8; count of bases not matched to a gene: 6. CDR1 is LGHNA, CDR2 YSLEER, per germline. The DNA of the CDR3 is TGCGCCAGCAGCCAACGCGGCCAGGGGGATTCACCCCTCCACTTT. Protein: CASSQRGQGDSPLHF.

The chain couples TRBV18 to TRBJ1-1; the match to TRBD1 covers 8 bases. The CDR3 runs 15 residues. Germline CDR1 is KGHSH and CDR2 is LQKENI. Trimming cost V 4 bases and J 4 bases; bases outside gene matches: 8. In DNA form, the CDR3 reads TGTGCCAGCTCACGACAACAGGGGGATGGCACTGAAGCTTTCTTT. Translating gives CASSRQQGDGTEAFF.